The T cell receptor beta chain under discussion was sequenced for a study of blood T cell repertoires in COVID-19. Study-level information: The cDNA or gDNA used as material had been derived from T cells, B-cell-depleted T cells, or PBMCs.

Per the study methods: Amplifying reference gene primers gave estimates of nucleated cell counts. Sequenced by immunoSEQ multiplex PCR; TCRdb stores in-frame clones only, minus some. The V and J calls and clone size come from that table; D and trimming were worked out from the DNA. The data hold around 480,000 clones, with about 87% observed a single time. The J segment lost 4 bases and the V segment lost 5 bases, leaving 5 bases of the junction unmatched. The germline V gene encodes CDR1 MNHEY and CDR2 SMNVEV (reference sequence). CDR3 length: 15 amino acids. The clonotype comes from a woman between 45 and 65 years old with COVID-19, enrolled during active disease. The chain joins TRBV27 to TRBJ2-5, with TRBD2 matching 12 bases. Sequenced: peripheral blood. The DNA for the CDR3 is TGTGCCAGCAGTCGGACTAGCGGGGCGGGAGAGACCCAGTACTTC. Its translation is CASSRTSGAGETQYF.